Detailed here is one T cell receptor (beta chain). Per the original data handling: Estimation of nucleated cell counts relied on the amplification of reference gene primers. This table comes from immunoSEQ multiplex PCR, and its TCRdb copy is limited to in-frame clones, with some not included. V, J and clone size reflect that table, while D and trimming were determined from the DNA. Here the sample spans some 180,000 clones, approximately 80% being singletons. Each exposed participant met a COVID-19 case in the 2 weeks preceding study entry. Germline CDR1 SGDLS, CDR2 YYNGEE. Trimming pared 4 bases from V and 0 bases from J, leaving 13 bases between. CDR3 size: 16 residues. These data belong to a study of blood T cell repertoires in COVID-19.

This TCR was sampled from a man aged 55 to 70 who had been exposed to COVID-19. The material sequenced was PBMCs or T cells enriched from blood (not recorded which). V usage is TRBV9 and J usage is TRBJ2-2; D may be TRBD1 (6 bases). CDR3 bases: TGTGCCAGCAGCCCAGCAGGGGCCGCGAACACCGGGGAGCTGTTTTTT. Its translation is CASSPAGAANTGELFF.